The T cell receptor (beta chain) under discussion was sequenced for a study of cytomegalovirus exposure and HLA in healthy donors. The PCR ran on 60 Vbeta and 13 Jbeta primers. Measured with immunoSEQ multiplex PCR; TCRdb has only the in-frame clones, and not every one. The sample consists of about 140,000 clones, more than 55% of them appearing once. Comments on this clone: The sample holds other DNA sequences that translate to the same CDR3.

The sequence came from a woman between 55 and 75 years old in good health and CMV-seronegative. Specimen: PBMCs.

Written as DNA, the CDR3 is TGCGCCAGCAGCCTCGGACTAGCGGGGAACAATGAGCAGTTCTTC. Amino acids: CASSLGLAGNNEQFF. The chain employs TRBV5-1 and TRBJ2-1, with 12 bases aligning to TRBD2. V dropped 4 bases and J dropped 5; count of bases not matched to a gene: 4. Germline-derived CDR1 and CDR2 are SGHRS and YFSETQ. The CDR3 is 15 residues long.